A single T cell receptor (beta chain) is shown here with its context. Sequencing used immunoSEQ multiplex PCR; TCRdb keeps in-frame clones, though not all of them. The table records 250,000 to 300,000 clones, 65% to 85% of them present only once. The sample comes from a study of blood T cell repertoires in COVID-19. Trimming pared 4 bases from V and 4 bases from J, leaving 19 bases between. The germline V gene encodes CDR1 KGHSH and CDR2 LQKENI. The CDR3 runs to 16 residues. The sequence derives from a man in his fifties or sixties who had recovered from COVID-19. Sequencing was performed on PBMCs or T cells enriched from blood (not recorded which). This sequence joins TRBV18 and TRBJ1-2; TRBD1 is a possible D gene (6 bases). CDR3 sequence reads: CASSLPIRDTRYGYTF. Written as DNA, the CDR3 is TGTGCCAGCTCACTACCTATTCGGGACACTCGCTATGGCTACACCTTC.